This TCR beta chain was documented in a study of beta chain features in type 1 diabetes (dated by TCRdb to the late 2010s). Broadly, across the study: Mean age, gender distribution, total cell number and subset yield were not different between patients and healthy donors. A total of under 140,000,000 sorted cells were examined across all samples, and the number of cells per subset was strongly correlated with RNA yield. In the study, TCRB repertoires of sorted circulating CD4+ T cell subsets from recently diagnosed type 1 diabetes patients were compared with those of matched healthy donors. Regulatory and stem cell-like memory subsets were obtained from only 8 patients and roughly 8 healthy donors, while naive and central memory subsets were obtained from all 28 donors. The study at large found these results: Naive, central memory and regulatory TCRB repertoires appeared to be more similar among patients than among healthy donors. Sequencing cDNA rather than genomic DNA could over-represent highly expressing activated cells, although activation and CD3 levels did not differ between groups. Because the HLA sub-analyses included only small numbers of individuals, any influence of HLA type on TCRB rearrangement was left unresolved. PCR might favor shorter templates, but patient and control samples were amplified and corrected together, so any skew would affect both groups equally. A moderate but significant shortening of TCRB CDR3 length was observed in type 1 diabetes patients in all four CD4+ subsets. Patients with type 1 diabetes made fewer insertions and deleted more nucleotides at VDJ recombination sites, implying thymic rearrangement abnormalities.

The entire isolated RNA was reverse transcribed using the High Capacity cDNA Reverse Transcription Kit, and thus expressed TCRB transcripts were sequenced. Deep immunoSEQ sequencing was applied to naive, central memory and regulatory T cell samples, giving an average of about 3.7 million total reads per sample. Sorted cells were lysed in RLT buffer, and RNA was extracted using DNase-treated RNeasy Micro or Mini kits according to cell number. To prevent cross-contamination, each cell subset was processed individually, whereas patient and healthy donor samples were processed jointly. TCRB sequences were amplified from cDNA with the immunoSEQ multiplex PCR, producing 87-bp fragments spanning the CDR3 region. Sequencing of the amplicons was done on the Illumina HiSeq platform. The authors' analysis ran thus. Synthetic template baselines were used to correct PCR bias computationally, reads within Hamming distance 2 were collapsed, and singletons that could not be merged were discarded. Reads were aligned against IMGT so that V, D and J genes, CDR3 length and insertions or deletions at six rearrangement sites could be assigned. Within each subset, clonotype counts were normalized to sorted cell number, after which true diversity and Gini coefficients were computed with the tcR R package. Repertoire sharing was quantified using the overlap coefficient calculated on TCRB nucleotide sequences. As a proxy for the pre-selection repertoire, out-of-frame TCRB sequences from naive cells were analyzed. TCRdb took this table from immuneACCESS and kept in-frame rearrangements with V and J called. Such tables lack part of the clones; where checked against another copy, unresolved V genes explain under half of the gap, and the rest is unexplained. The V and J calls and clone size are taken from that table; D and trimming were inferred from the DNA. A total of 500,000 to 700,000 clones appear in this sample, about a sixth of them only once. Clones ranked in the top ten supply about 0.086% of the sample.

A word on this clone: It lacks a known antigen. Base-call qualities are not available, and no considerably larger clone is one nucleotide away.

Each donor gave one peripheral blood draw, roughly 120 mL on average, collected into heparinised tubes. A BD FACSAria II was used to sort naive, central memory, regulatory and stem cell-like memory CD4+ T cells with a panel that included CD45RO, CCR7, CD25, CD127, CD95 and CD27. Every sorted population had a purity above 95%. PBMCs were isolated immediately by Lymphoprep density gradient centrifugation and stained directly without culture. So that batch effects would be minimized, each experiment stained and sorted samples in pairs, pairing one healthy donor with one patient. CDR1 SGHAT and CDR2 FQNNGV are derived from the germline V gene. The CDR3 holds 15 amino acids from the cysteine to the phenylalanine. Only the CDR3 portion is preserved as DNA: 45 bases, with reading frame beginning at the first base. The junction carries 18 bases between V and J, which are trimmed by 5 bases and 5 bases respectively.

This receptor was identified in a man aged 18-30 years in good health. The chain is assembled from TRBV11-2 and TRBJ2-5, with TRBD1 perhaps the D gene, on 6 matching bases. Material: naive CD4+ T cells from blood. This sample's cell subset or site label indicates: true naive CD4+ T cells. The nucleotides are TGTGCCAGCAGCCCCCGTACAGGGTCTTGGGAGACCCAGTACTTC. Translated, this is CASSPRTGSWETQYF.